The 10 T cell receptor beta chains presented below share a single source sample, sequenced in a study of identifying expanded T cells in peripheral blood. Generated by immunoSEQ multiplex PCR, the TCRdb table keeps only in-frame clones and is missing some. The sample lists around 57,000 clones; around 87% were seen once. The sequencing input was blood. These receptors came from a person aged 18 to 75 in good health.

The chain employs TRBV6-5 and TRBJ2-5; possible D gene TRBD1, 5 bases. The CDR3 is 14 amino acids. Germline V CDR1 and CDR2: MNHEY, SVGAGI. V gave up 4 bases and J gave up 5 bases, with 14 bases separating them. CDR3 protein: CASSSRGRWETQYF. The CDR3 bases are TGTGCCAGCAGTTCTAGGGGCAGGTGGGAGACCCAGTACTTC.

V gene TRBV6-6 combines with J gene TRBJ1-2; a weak D match, TRBD1 (6 bases). V lost 8 bases and J 6 bases, leaving 22 bases between the germline ends. The CDR3 runs 15 residues. Germline CDR1 MNHNY, CDR2 SVGAGI (reference sequence). In nucleotides, the CDR3 is TGTGCCAGCGAGTCGGGCAGGGACATTCTCGATGGCTACACCTTC. Its translation is CASESGRDILDGYTF.

This chain connects TRBV5-4 to TRBJ2-5, with D perhaps matching TRBD1 (7 bases). Germline lookup yields CDR1 SGHNT and CDR2 YYREEE (reference sequence). This CDR3 region has 15 residues. V gave up 4 bases and J gave up 5 bases, with 18 bases separating them. The CDR3 loop reads CASSNHRGRGETQYF. In DNA form, the CDR3 reads TGTGCCAGCAGCAACCACAGGGGCCGGGGGGAGACCCAGTACTTC.

This clone was counted a few times. The gene calls are TRBV30 and TRBJ1-6; 7 bases are a match to TRBD1. CDR1 is GTSNPN, CDR2 SVGIG, per germline (reference sequence). This CDR3 contains 16 residues. The J segment lost 9 bases and the V segment lost 1 base, leaving 12 bases of the junction unmatched. CDR3 in amino acids: CAWSAQTGINSSPLHF. The CDR3 nucleotides are TGTGCCTGGAGTGCCCAGACAGGGATTAATAGTTCACCCCTCCACTTT.

The J gene is TRBJ2-3, the V gene TRBV29-1; D might be TRBD2 (6 bases). Trimming took 4 bases from V and 3 from J, leaving 11 bases between them. This CDR3 is built from 13 residues. Per germline, CDR1 SQVTM and CDR2 ANQGSEA. The CDR3 protein is CSVGPGRTDTQYF. CDR3 sequence (DNA): TGCAGCGTTGGTCCGGGGAGGACAGATACGCAGTATTTT.

J is TRBJ1-3 and V is TRBV9, with TRBD1 matching 12 bases. This CDR3 has 15 residues. Trimming took 4 bases from V and 4 from J; bases not matched to a gene: 3. The germline V gene encodes CDR1 SGDLS and CDR2 YYNGEE. CDR3 sequence: CASSTGQGAGNTIYF. CDR3 nucleotides: TGTGCCAGCAGCACGGGACAGGGGGCCGGAAACACCATATATTTT.

The rearrangement links TRBV29-1 to TRBJ2-2, with no clear D. This CDR3 is 13 amino acids long. CDR1 and CDR2 from the germline V gene are SQVTM and ANQGSEA. Trimming took off 3 bases at V and 3 bases at J, with 8 bases between the two ends. This CDR3 is CSVDIAYTGELFF. In nucleotides, the CDR3 is TGCAGCGTTGACATTGCGTACACCGGGGAGCTGTTTTTT.

The rearrangement uses TRBV5-4 and TRBJ1-1, with D unresolved. The germline gives CDR1 SGHNT, CDR2 YYREEE (reference sequence). The CDR3 is 12 residues long. V lost 4 bases, J lost 8 bases, and 12 bases lay in between. CDR3 residues: CASSRPPAEAFF. The CDR3 coding sequence is TGTGCCAGCAGCCGGCCCCCCGCGGAAGCTTTCTTT.

The chain joins TRBV6-1 to TRBJ1-2; D is ambiguous. The ends were cut back, 0 bases at V and 8 bases at J, with 7 bases in the middle. Per germline, CDR1 MNHNS and CDR2 SASEGT. The CDR3 covers 12 residues. DNA for the CDR3: TGTGCCAGCAGTGAAGCGGCGTGGGGCTACACCTTC. This translates into CASSEAAWGYTF.

The rearrangement joins TRBV5-1 to TRBJ1-1, with 7 bases identical to TRBD1. The CDR3 sequence is 15 residues long. The V gene's germline CDR1 is SGHRS and CDR2 YFSETQ. V was clipped by 2 bases and J by 8 bases; unmatched bases: 12. CDR3 loop: CASSLGTPGTEEAFF. The CDR3 DNA sequence: TGCGCCAGCAGCTTAGGGACACCAGGGACAGAAGAAGCTTTCTTT.